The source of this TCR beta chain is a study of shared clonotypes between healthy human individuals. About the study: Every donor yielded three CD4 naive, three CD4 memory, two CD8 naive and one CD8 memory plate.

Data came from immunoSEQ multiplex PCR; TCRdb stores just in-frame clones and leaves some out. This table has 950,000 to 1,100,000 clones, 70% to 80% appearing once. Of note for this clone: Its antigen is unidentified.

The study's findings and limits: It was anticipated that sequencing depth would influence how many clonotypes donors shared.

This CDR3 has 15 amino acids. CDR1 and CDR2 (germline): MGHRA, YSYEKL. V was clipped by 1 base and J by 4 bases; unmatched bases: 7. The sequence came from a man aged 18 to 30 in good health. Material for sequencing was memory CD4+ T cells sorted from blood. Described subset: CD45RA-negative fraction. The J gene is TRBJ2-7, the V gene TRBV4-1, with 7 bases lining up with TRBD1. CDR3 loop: CASSQVWDSKYEQYF. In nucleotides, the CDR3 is TGCGCCAGCAGCCAAGTATGGGACAGTAAATACGAGCAGTACTTC.